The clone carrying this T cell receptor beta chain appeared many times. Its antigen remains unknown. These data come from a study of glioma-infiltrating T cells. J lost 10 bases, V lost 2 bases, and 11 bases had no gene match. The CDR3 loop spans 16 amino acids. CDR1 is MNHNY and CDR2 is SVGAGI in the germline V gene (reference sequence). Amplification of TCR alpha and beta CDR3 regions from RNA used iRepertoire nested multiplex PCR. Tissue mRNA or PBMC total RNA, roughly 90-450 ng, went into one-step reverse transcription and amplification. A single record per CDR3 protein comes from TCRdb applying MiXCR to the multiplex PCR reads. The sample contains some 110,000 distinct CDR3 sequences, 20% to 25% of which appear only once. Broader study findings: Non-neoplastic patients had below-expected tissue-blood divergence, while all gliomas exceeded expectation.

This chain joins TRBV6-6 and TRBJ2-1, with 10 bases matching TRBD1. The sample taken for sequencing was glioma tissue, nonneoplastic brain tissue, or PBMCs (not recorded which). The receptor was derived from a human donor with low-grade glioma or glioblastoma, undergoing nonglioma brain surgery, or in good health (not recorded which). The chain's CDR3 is CASSYVTGGKAREQFF. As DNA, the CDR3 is TGTGCCAGCAGTTACGTGACAGGGGGCAAAGCAAGGGAGCAGTTCTTC.